Shown below are 24 T cell receptor beta chains from a single sample sequenced in a study of control samples from healthy donors and cancer patients. Sequencing used immunoSEQ multiplex PCR; TCRdb keeps in-frame clones, though not all of them. The repertoire holds around 74,000 clones, with around 92% as singletons. The material sequenced was blood. These receptors all stem from a woman in her sixties or seventies in good health.

The chain combines TRBV7-2 with TRBJ1-4; unclear D gene. Trimming removed 1 base at V and 6 bases at J, with 12 bases between. The CDR3 sequence is 15 residues long. CDR1 is SGHTA and CDR2 is FQGNSA in the germline V gene. The CDR3 sequence: CASSLEGRNDEKLFF. CDR3 nucleotides: TGTGCCAGCAGCTTAGAGGGCAGGAACGATGAAAAACTGTTTTTT. Using reference TRBV7-2 and TRBJ1-4 for the parts outside the CDR3, the full variable domain is GAGVSQSPSNKVTEKGKDVELRCDPISGHTALYWYRQSLGQGLEFLIYFQGNSAPDKSGLPSDRFSAERTGGSVSTLTIQRTQQEDSAVYLCASSLEGRNDEKLFFGSGTQLSVL.

The V call is TRBV19, the J call TRBJ1-2, with 8 bases identical to TRBD1. With 2 bases clipped from V and 7 bases from J, the junction kept 3 bases outside the gene matches. Germline loops: CDR1 LNHDA, CDR2 SQIVND (reference sequence). The CDR3 covers 13 residues. This chain's CDR3 is CASSIQGALGYTF. Written as DNA, the CDR3 is TGTGCCAGTAGTATACAGGGGGCGCTTGGCTACACCTTC.

J is TRBJ2-3 and V is TRBV7-2, with D hard to call. The CDR3 runs to 14 residues. Germline V gives CDR1 SGHTA, CDR2 FQGNSA. V was clipped by 0 bases and J by 0 bases, with 4 bases between them. This CDR3 reads CASSLADSTDTQYF. DNA for the CDR3: TGTGCCAGCAGCTTAGCGGACAGCACAGATACGCAGTATTTT.

This clone appeared once. The V call is TRBV28, the J call TRBJ2-7, with TRBD2 matching over 7 bases. The CDR3 totals 15 residues. The germline V gene encodes CDR1 MDHEN and CDR2 SYDVKM. V shed 3 bases and J 5 bases; nucleotides not matched to a gene: 10. CDR3 in DNA: TGTGCCAGCAGTTTTCTTTCTGGCGGGAGTAACGAGCAGTACTTC. Encoded protein: CASSFLSGGSNEQYF.

The CDR3 nucleotides read TGTGCCTGGAGTAGGAACAGGGGGCGGGATGAGCAGTTCTTC. Amino acid sequence: CAWSRNRGRDEQFF. V is TRBV30 and J is TRBJ2-1; 9 bases map to TRBD1. The CDR3 is 14 residues long. V shed 2 bases and J 8 bases; nucleotides not matched to a gene: 7. Per the germline V gene, CDR1 is GTSNPN and CDR2 is SVGIG (reference sequence).

V usage is TRBV5-1 and J usage is TRBJ2-7; perhaps TRBD2 as D (6 bases). Germline assignment: CDR1 SGHRS and CDR2 YFSETQ. The CDR3 sequence is 13 residues long. Trimming left V 0 bases short and J 5 bases short, with 9 bases between. The CDR3 region has the DNA TGCGCCAGCAGCTTGGGTCTAGCGAACGAGCAGTACTTC. It codes for CASSLGLANEQYF.

DNA for the CDR3: TGTGCCAGCAGCTCGGCAAGGAACACTGAAGCTTTCTTT. Translation: CASSSARNTEAFF. The V gene is TRBV5-6, the J gene TRBJ1-1; the D is unclear. Germline CDR1 is SGHDT and CDR2 is YYEEEE. Trimming took off 3 bases at V and 1 base at J, with 7 bases between the two ends. The CDR3 spans 13 residues.

The chain links TRBV3-1 (or the pseudogene TRBV3-2) to TRBJ2-7; D is unresolved. Germline CDR1 is LGHDT and CDR2 is YNNKEL (reference sequence). V lost 0 bases and J lost 2, with 5 bases in between. This CDR3 is built from 13 residues. This CDR3 is CASSQDLPYEQYF. The CDR3 DNA follows: TGTGCCAGCAGCCAAGATCTACCCTACGAGCAGTACTTC.

In DNA, the CDR3 is TGCGCCAGCAGCTTGGCCGACAGGGGACCCACTGAAGCTTTCTTT. Protein sequence: CASSLADRGPTEAFF. The chain carries TRBV5-1 and TRBJ1-1; TRBD1 matches 8 bases. The CDR3 is made up of 15 amino acids. J lost 4 bases, V lost 0 bases, and 5 bases had no gene match. The germline CDR1 and CDR2 sequences are SGHRS and YFSETQ.

Written as DNA, the CDR3 is TGTGCCAGCAGTTTATCGAACACCGGGGAGCTGTTTTTT. Protein: CASSLSNTGELFF. The chain is built from TRBV27 and TRBJ2-2; no firm D call. This CDR3 has 13 residues. Trimming removed 0 bases at V and 1 base at J, with 0 bases between. The germline V gene has CDR1 MNHEY and CDR2 SMNVEV (reference sequence).

The V and J genes are TRBV6-4 and TRBJ1-5; 8 bases are a match to TRBD1. V lost 5 bases to trimming and J lost 0 bases; unmatched junction nucleotides: 9. The CDR3 extends over 17 amino acids. Looked up from germline, CDR1 is MRHNA and CDR2 is SNTAGT. This chain's CDR3 is CASSLKWTGRSNQPQHF. The CDR3 nucleotides read TGTGCCAGCAGTCTAAAATGGACAGGGCGTAGCAATCAGCCCCAGCATTTT.

This chain connects TRBV2 to TRBJ1-3, with D unclear. V was clipped by 5 bases and J by 0 bases, with 11 bases between them. The CDR3 runs 15 residues. Germline values: CDR1 SNHLY, CDR2 FYNNEI. CDR3 loop: CASSFTGFSGNTIYF. CDR3 nucleotides: TGTGCCAGCAGTTTTACGGGTTTCTCTGGAAACACCATATATTTT.

V gene TRBV30 combines with J gene TRBJ2-2; D might be TRBD2 (6 bases). V lost 3 bases and J lost 5, with 16 bases in between. This CDR3 has 15 residues. Germline lookup yields CDR1 GTSNPN and CDR2 SVGIG (reference sequence). The CDR3 here is CAWSRAWGGTGELFF. For the CDR3, the DNA is TGTGCCTGGAGCCGCGCGTGGGGAGGAACCGGGGAGCTGTTTTTT.

This chain uses TRBV7-9 with TRBJ2-5; 9 bases map to TRBD1. CDR1 and CDR2 from the germline V gene are SEHNR and FQNEAQ (reference sequence). CDR3 size: 15 residues. The V segment lost 2 bases and the J segment 5 bases; nucleotides outside the gene matches: 6. CDR3 bases: TGTGCCAGCAGCTTACAACAGGGGGCTATGGAGACCCAGTACTTC. It encodes CASSLQQGAMETQYF.

This chain uses TRBV27 with TRBJ1-3; TRBD1 is a possible D gene (5 bases). V lost 4 bases and J lost 6, with 16 bases in between. Looked up from germline, CDR1 is MNHEY and CDR2 is SMNVEV (reference sequence). CDR3 length: 15 amino acids. Written as DNA, the CDR3 is TGTGCCAGCAGTTCACACGGGGGAGGTTTAAACACCATATATTTT. This translates into CASSSHGGGLNTIYF.

V is TRBV7-3 and J is TRBJ2-1; TRBD2 aligns across 7 bases. Germline CDR1 is SGHTA and CDR2 is FQGTGA. The CDR3 runs 15 residues. Trimming at V came to 2 bases and at J to 8 bases, leaving 9 bases not matched to a gene. The CDR3 reads CASSLAGVGSYEQFF. CDR3 bases: TGTGCCAGCAGCTTAGCGGGAGTGGGTTCATATGAGCAGTTCTTC.

This clone occurred a few times. V usage is TRBV7-2 and J usage is TRBJ1-1; D gene unclear. The V gene's germline CDR1 is SGHTA and CDR2 FQGNSA. Trimming removed 4 bases from V and 1 base from J, with 16 bases in between. The CDR3 runs to 16 residues. CDR3 residues: CASSSMGSKSNTEAFF. CDR3 DNA: TGTGCCAGCAGCTCCATGGGGAGCAAGTCGAACACTGAAGCTTTCTTT.

The chain joins TRBV6-5 to TRBJ1-5; TRBD1 might be the D (5 bases). Germline V lookup: CDR1 MNHEY, CDR2 SVGAGI. The V and J ends lost 6 bases and 6 bases respectively, with 9 bases between them. This CDR3 is 12 amino acids long. The CDR3 protein is CASRIQGQPQHF. The DNA of the CDR3 is TGTGCCAGCAGAATCCAGGGTCAGCCCCAGCATTTT.

The rearrangement links TRBV29-1 to TRBJ2-3; possibly TRBD1 for D (5 bases). With 4 bases removed from V and 0 bases from J, the gap between germline ends came to 8 bases. The germline CDR1 and CDR2 sequences are SQVTM and ANQGSEA. The CDR3 sequence is 13 residues long. Here the CDR3 DNA reads TGCAGCGTTGGGGGCATTAGCACAGATACGCAGTATTTT. Its protein is CSVGGISTDTQYF.

The gene calls are TRBV6-6 and TRBJ1-5; D unclear. The CDR3 contains 13 residues. V lost 10 bases to trimming and J lost 5 bases, with 15 bases between them. Germline V gene lookup returns CDR1 MNHNY and CDR2 SVGAGI (reference sequence). The CDR3: CATLAEEYQPQHF. CDR3 bases: TGTGCCACCTTGGCTGAAGAGTATCAGCCCCAGCATTTT.

Only one count was recorded for this clone. The rearrangement uses TRBV6-4 and TRBJ2-1, with 13 bases aligning to TRBD2. V lost 5 bases and J lost 7; bases outside the gene matches: 5. The CDR3 contains 15 residues. Looked up from germline, CDR1 is MRHNA and CDR2 is SNTAGT. The CDR3 reads CASSQLAGGPNEQFF. Here the CDR3 DNA reads TGTGCCAGCAGTCAACTAGCGGGAGGGCCAAATGAGCAGTTCTTC.

The J gene is TRBJ2-7, the V gene TRBV18; 9 positions match TRBD2. Germline lookup yields CDR1 KGHSH and CDR2 LQKENI. The CDR3 is 16 residues long. The V gene end was trimmed by 0 bases and the J gene end by 3 bases; junction bases not matched to a gene: 6. CDR3 nucleotides: TGTGCCAGCTCACCACCGACGACTAGCGGCAACTACGAGCAGTACTTC. It codes for CASSPPTTSGNYEQYF. The full variable domain, its missing parts supplied by reference TRBV18 and TRBJ2-7, is NAGVMQNPRHLVRRRGQEARLRCSPMKGHSHVYWYRQLPEEGLKFMVYLQKENIIDESGMPKERFSAEFPKEGPSILRIQQVVRGDSAAYFCASSPPTTSGNYEQYFGPGTRLTVT.

This chain uses TRBV19 with TRBJ2-5, with D perhaps TRBD2 (5 bases). The germline gives CDR1 LNHDA, CDR2 SQIVND (reference sequence). The CDR3 sequence is 14 residues long. V gave up 7 bases and J gave up 0 bases, with 12 bases separating them. DNA of the CDR3: TGTGCCAGTATGGACTGGGCGCACCAAGAGACCCAGTACTTC. Protein sequence: CASMDWAHQETQYF.

This sequence joins TRBV7-2 and TRBJ2-7, with 8 bases identical to TRBD1. Per the germline V gene, CDR1 is SGHTA and CDR2 is FQGNSA. The CDR3 contains 14 residues. V lost 6 bases, J lost 2 bases, and 6 bases stayed unmatched. Here the CDR3 DNA reads TGTGCCAGCAGAGAAAGACAGGGGCCCTACGAGCAGTACTTC. This encodes CASRERQGPYEQYF.